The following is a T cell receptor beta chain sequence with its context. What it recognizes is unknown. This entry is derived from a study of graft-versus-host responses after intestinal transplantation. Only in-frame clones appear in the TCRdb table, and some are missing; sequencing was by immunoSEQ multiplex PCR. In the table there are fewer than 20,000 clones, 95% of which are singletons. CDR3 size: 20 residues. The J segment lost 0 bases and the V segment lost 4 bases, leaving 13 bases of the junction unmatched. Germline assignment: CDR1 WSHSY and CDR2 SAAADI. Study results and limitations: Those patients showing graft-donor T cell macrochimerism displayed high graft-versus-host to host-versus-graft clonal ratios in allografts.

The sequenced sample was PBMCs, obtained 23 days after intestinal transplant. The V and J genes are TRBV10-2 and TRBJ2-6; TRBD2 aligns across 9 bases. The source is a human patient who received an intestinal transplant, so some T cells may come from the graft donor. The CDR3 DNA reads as TGCGCCAGCAGTGTAGTCCTAGCGGGGATTAAACACTCTGGGGCCAACGTCCTGACTTTC. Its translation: CASSVVLAGIKHSGANVLTF.